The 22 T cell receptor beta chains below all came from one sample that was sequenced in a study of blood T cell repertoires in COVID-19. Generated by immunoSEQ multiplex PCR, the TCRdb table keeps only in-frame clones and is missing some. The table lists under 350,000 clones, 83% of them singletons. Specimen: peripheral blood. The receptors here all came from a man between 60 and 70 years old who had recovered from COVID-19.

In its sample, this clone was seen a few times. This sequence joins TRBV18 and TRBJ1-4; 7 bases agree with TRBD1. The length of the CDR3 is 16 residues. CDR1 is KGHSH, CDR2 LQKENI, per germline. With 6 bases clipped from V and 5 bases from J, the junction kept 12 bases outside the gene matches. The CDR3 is CASSQQRDRANEKLFF. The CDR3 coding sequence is TGTGCCAGCTCCCAGCAACGGGACAGAGCAAATGAAAAACTGTTTTTT.

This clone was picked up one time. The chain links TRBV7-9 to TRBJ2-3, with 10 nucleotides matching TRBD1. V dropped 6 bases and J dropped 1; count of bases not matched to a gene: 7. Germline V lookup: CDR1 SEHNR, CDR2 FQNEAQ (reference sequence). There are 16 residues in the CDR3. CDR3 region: CASRMTGGIGTDTQYF. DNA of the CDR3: TGTGCCAGCAGAATGACAGGGGGCATTGGCACAGATACGCAGTATTTT.

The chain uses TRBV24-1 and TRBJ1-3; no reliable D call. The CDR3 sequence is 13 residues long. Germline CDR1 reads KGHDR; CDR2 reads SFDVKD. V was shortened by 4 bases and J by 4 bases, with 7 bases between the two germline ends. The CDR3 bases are TGTGCCACCAGTGAGGGGAGGGGAAACACCATATATTTT. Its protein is CATSEGRGNTIYF.

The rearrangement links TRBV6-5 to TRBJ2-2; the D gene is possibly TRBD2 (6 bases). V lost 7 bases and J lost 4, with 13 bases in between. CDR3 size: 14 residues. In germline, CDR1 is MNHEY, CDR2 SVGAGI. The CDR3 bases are TGTGCCAGCACCCTAAGGGGAGGCACCGGGGAGCTGTTTTTT. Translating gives CASTLRGGTGELFF.

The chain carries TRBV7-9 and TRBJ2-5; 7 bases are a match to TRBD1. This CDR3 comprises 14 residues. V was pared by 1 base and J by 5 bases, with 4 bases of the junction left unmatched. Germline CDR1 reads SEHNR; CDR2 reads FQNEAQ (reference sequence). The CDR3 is CASSLVGRGETQYF. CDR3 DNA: TGTGCCAGCAGCTTAGTGGGCAGGGGGGAGACCCAGTACTTC.

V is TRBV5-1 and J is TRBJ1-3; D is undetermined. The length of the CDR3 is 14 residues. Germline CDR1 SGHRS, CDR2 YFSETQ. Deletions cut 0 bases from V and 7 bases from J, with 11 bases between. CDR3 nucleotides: TGCGCCAGCAGCTTGGGGCTAATCGGGAACACCATATATTTT. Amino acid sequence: CASSLGLIGNTIYF.

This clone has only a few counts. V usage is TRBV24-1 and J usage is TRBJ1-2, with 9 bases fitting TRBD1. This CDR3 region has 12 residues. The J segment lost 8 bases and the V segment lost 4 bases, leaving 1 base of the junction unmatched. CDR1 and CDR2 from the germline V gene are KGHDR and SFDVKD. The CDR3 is CATSEDRGGYTF. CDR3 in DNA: TGTGCCACCAGTGAGGACAGGGGCGGCTACACCTTC.

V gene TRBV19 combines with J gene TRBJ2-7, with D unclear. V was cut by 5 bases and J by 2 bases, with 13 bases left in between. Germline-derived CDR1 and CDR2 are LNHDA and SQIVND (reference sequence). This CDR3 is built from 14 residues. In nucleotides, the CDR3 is TGTGCCAGTAGTTCAAGACAACTCCCCTACGAGCAGTACTTC. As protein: CASSSRQLPYEQYF.

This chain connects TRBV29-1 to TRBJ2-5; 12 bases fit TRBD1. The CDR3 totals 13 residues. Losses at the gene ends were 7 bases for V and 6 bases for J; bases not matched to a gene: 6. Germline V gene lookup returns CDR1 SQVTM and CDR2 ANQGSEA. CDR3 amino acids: CSAGTGGQQTQYF. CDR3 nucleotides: TGCAGCGCCGGGACAGGGGGCCAGCAGACCCAGTACTTC.

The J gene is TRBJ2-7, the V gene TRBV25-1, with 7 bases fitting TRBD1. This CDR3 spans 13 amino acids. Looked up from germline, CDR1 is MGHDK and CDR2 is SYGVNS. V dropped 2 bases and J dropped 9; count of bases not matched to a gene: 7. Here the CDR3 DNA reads TGTGCCAGCAGTGAAGGGGGACAGTACAGGCAGTACTTC. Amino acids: CASSEGGQYRQYF.

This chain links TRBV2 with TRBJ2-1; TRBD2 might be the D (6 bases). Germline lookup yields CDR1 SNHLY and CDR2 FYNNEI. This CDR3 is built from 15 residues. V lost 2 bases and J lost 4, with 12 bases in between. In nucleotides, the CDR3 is TGTGCCAGCAGTGAACTTGGCGGGATATACAATGAGCAGTTCTTC. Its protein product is CASSELGGIYNEQFF.

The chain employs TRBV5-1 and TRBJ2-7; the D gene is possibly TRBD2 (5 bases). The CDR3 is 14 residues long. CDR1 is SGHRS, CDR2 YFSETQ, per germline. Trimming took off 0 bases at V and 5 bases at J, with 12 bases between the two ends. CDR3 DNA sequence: TGCGCCAGCAGCTTGGAATTAGGGCGGGACGAGCAGTACTTC. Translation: CASSLELGRDEQYF.

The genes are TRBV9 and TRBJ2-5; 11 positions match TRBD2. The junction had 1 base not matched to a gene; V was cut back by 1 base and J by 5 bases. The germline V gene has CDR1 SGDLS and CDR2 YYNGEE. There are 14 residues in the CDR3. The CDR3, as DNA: TGTGCCAGCAGCGTAACTAGCGGGAGTGAGACCCAGTACTTC. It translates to CASSVTSGSETQYF.

The CDR3 DNA is TGTGCCAGCAGACTGACTAGCGGCAATGAGCAGTTCTTC. Its translation: CASRLTSGNEQFF. The chain couples TRBV2 to TRBJ2-1; 9 nucleotides agree with TRBD2. The V gene end was trimmed by 6 bases and the J gene end by 6 bases; junction bases not matched to a gene: 3. Germline values: CDR1 SNHLY, CDR2 FYNNEI. This CDR3 spans 13 amino acids.

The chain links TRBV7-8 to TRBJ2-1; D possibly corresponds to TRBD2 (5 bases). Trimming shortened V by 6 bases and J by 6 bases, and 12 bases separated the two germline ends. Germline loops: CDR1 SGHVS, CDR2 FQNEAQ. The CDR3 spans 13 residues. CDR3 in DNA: TGTGCCAGCAGTGAGGGTCTTCTCAATGAGCAGTTCTTC. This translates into CASSEGLLNEQFF.

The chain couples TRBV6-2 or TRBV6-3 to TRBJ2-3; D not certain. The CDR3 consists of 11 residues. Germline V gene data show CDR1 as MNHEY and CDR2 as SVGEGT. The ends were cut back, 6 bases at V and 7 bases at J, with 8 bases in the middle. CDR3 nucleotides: TGTGCCAGCAGCCAACTTAATACGCAGTATTTT. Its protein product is CASSQLNTQYF.

CDR3 sequence: CASSRGRATGGSEAFF. The CDR3 DNA is TGTGCCAGCAGCCGCGGACGCGCGACAGGGGGGAGTGAAGCTTTCTTT. This chain connects TRBV4-2 to TRBJ1-1; 9 nucleotides line up with TRBD1. The CDR3 is 16 amino acids. CDR1 and CDR2 (germline): LGHNA, YNFKEQ. The V and J ends lost 4 bases and 7 bases, in that order; junction bases with no gene match: 13.

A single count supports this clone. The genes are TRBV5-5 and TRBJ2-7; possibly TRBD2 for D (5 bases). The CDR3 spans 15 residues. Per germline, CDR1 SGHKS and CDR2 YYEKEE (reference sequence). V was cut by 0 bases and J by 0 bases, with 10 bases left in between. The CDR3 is CASSLVGGPSYEQYF. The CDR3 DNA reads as TGTGCCAGCAGCTTGGTGGGCGGGCCCTCCTACGAGCAGTACTTC.

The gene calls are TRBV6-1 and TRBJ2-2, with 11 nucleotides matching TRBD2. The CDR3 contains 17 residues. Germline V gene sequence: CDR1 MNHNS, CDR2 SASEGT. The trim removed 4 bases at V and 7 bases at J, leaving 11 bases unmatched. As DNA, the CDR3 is TGTGCCAGCAGTGCCTTGGTAGCGGGGGGGCCAGGCGGGGAGCTGTTTTTT. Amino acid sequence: CASSALVAGGPGGELFF.

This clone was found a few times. The CDR3 DNA sequence: TGTGCCAGTGCGGGACAGCTCAATCAGCCCCAGCATTTT. Translation: CASAGQLNQPQHF. The chain is built from TRBV19 and TRBJ1-5; 7 bases fit TRBD1. Germline V gene lookup returns CDR1 LNHDA and CDR2 SQIVND (reference sequence). V was pared by 8 bases and J by 3 bases, with 4 bases of the junction left unmatched. There are 13 residues in the CDR3.

This CDR3 is CASSNPGGRQPQHF. CDR3 bases: TGTGCCAGCAGTAACCCAGGGGGAAGACAGCCCCAGCATTTT. The rearrangement joins TRBV6-2 or TRBV6-3 to TRBJ1-5, with 7 bases that match TRBD1. CDR3 size: 14 residues. V lost 5 bases and J lost 7; bases outside the gene matches: 8. Germline-derived CDR1 and CDR2 are MNHEY and SVGEGT.

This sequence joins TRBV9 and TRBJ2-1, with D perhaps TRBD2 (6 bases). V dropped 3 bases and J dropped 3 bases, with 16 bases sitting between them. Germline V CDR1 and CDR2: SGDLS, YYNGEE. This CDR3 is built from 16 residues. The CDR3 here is CASSDKRGNNYNEQFF. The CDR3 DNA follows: TGTGCCAGCAGCGACAAACGGGGGAATAACTACAATGAGCAGTTCTTC.